Here is one TCR beta chain with its context. Its antigen is undetermined. This record belongs to a study of cytomegalovirus exposure and HLA in healthy donors. The study's findings and limits: Associated with cytomegalovirus, according to the listing, were 150 to 200 TCR beta chains.

Per germline, CDR1 MNHNS and CDR2 SASEGT. The CDR3 is 16 residues long. J gave up 6 bases and V 3 bases, and 11 bases lay outside the gene matches. A multiplex PCR was run with 60 Vbeta primers and 13 Jbeta primers. Repertoires were generated with immunoSEQ multiplex PCR, while TCRdb's copy carries only in-frame clones and drops some. The sample lists 150,000 to 200,000 clones, about 9% seen once, with approximately 1.3% in the top ten. The sequenced material came from PBMCs. The chain links TRBV6-1 to TRBJ2-5; 9 positions agree with TRBD1. The sequence was obtained from a woman in her twenties or thirties in good health and CMV-seropositive. CDR3 sequence: CASSDNRGLVRKTQYF. Written as DNA, the CDR3 is TGTGCCAGCAGTGATAACAGGGGGCTAGTACGAAAGACCCAGTACTTC.